The sample holds a few counts of the clone carrying this T cell receptor (beta chain). The method was immunoSEQ multiplex PCR; TCRdb's version includes in-frame clones alone and lacks a portion of them. The sample has approximately 360,000 clones; roughly 80% are singletons. This sample is drawn from a study of blood T cell repertoires in COVID-19. Study-wide background: COVID-19 samples collected from the United States, Italy and Spain covered acute and convalescent phases. From T cells, B-cell-depleted T cells, or PBMCs came the material, which was cDNA or gDNA.

The CDR3 length is 16 residues. The germline V gene encodes CDR1 SGDLS and CDR2 YYNGEE. V shed 0 bases and J 2 bases; nucleotides not matched to a gene: 5. Sample: PBMCs or T cells enriched from blood (not recorded which). This sequence joins TRBV9 and TRBJ1-3, with 7 positions matching TRBD1. This clonotype was obtained from a woman in her fifties or sixties who had recovered from COVID-19. The CDR3 DNA sequence: TGTGCCAGCAGCGTAGTACCAGGGACAGCTGGAAACACCATATATTTT. This sequence encodes CASSVVPGTAGNTIYF.